A selection of T cell receptor beta chains follows, all from one sample in a study of OX40 agonist ivuxolimab in advanced cancers. Produced via immunoSEQ multiplex PCR; TCRdb's table is partial and in-frame only. In the table there are around 67,000 clones, around 80% of which are singletons. The input for sequencing was CD4+ or CD8+ T cells sorted from blood, taken in a trial of the OX40 agonist ivuxolimab. The receptors shown here come from an adult with an advanced solid tumor such as melanoma, head and neck, liver or kidney cancer. Each CDR3 is given without its conserved first and last residue. Fields, in order: CDR3 protein, V gene, J gene.

cdr3_aa: ASSFLAANYGYT; v_call: TRBV27; j_call: TRBJ1-2
cdr3_aa: ASRASGDNEQF; v_call: TRBV6-4; j_call: TRBJ2-1
cdr3_aa: ASSQGTDRNEAF; v_call: TRBV4-2; j_call: TRBJ1-1
cdr3_aa: ASSLQGSGANVLT; v_call: TRBV4-3; j_call: TRBJ2-6
cdr3_aa: ASSLGQLPSGNTIY; v_call: TRBV18; j_call: TRBJ1-3
cdr3_aa: ASSERRNTEAF; v_call: TRBV6-4; j_call: TRBJ1-1
cdr3_aa: AIKGGRGPYEQY; v_call: TRBV10-3; j_call: TRBJ2-7
cdr3_aa: APALWGANYGYT; v_call: TRBV7-9; j_call: TRBJ1-2
cdr3_aa: ASSVSETGGYEQY; v_call: TRBV9; j_call: TRBJ2-7
cdr3_aa: ASSLGRAKNIQY; v_call: TRBV5-6; j_call: TRBJ2-4
cdr3_aa: ASSPLAGDSGNTIY; v_call: TRBV18; j_call: TRBJ1-3
cdr3_aa: ASSPGGNQPQH; v_call: TRBV18; j_call: TRBJ1-5
cdr3_aa: ASSHRGYNYGYT; v_call: TRBV23-1; j_call: TRBJ1-2
cdr3_aa: ASTLRLGAENTIY; v_call: TRBV19; j_call: TRBJ1-3
cdr3_aa: ASSAGTGDADTQY; v_call: TRBV18; j_call: TRBJ2-3
cdr3_aa: ASLGTARGYEQY; v_call: TRBV6-5; j_call: TRBJ2-7
cdr3_aa: AWSTGTGFAYEQY; v_call: TRBV30; j_call: TRBJ2-7
cdr3_aa: ASSAGANTGELF; v_call: TRBV6-4; j_call: TRBJ2-2
cdr3_aa: ASSVGLHLNPPEKLF; v_call: TRBV25-1; j_call: TRBJ1-4
cdr3_aa: ASSYSPLAGNTGELF; v_call: TRBV19; j_call: TRBJ2-2
cdr3_aa: ATSLALTNTGELF; v_call: TRBV15; j_call: TRBJ2-2
cdr3_aa: ATSREVRGDEQF; v_call: TRBV15; j_call: TRBJ2-1
cdr3_aa: ASSPTGGSVYT; v_call: TRBV7-9; j_call: TRBJ1-2
cdr3_aa: ASSLQGADHSPLH; v_call: TRBV7-2; j_call: TRBJ1-6
cdr3_aa: ASSRGGSRESGNTIY; v_call: TRBV7-6; j_call: TRBJ1-3
cdr3_aa: AISDRGPYEQY; v_call: TRBV10-3; j_call: TRBJ2-7
cdr3_aa: ASRGTGNTEAF; v_call: TRBV9; j_call: TRBJ1-1
cdr3_aa: ASSEDLGKLF; v_call: TRBV2; j_call: TRBJ1-4
cdr3_aa: ASSQHILSSGGDTQY; v_call: TRBV4-1; j_call: TRBJ2-3
cdr3_aa: ASSLAAPNSPLH; v_call: TRBV6-5; j_call: TRBJ1-6
cdr3_aa: SVTSGNVNEQY; v_call: TRBV29-1; j_call: TRBJ2-7
cdr3_aa: ASSRPGGLEQY; v_call: TRBV11-2; j_call: TRBJ2-7
cdr3_aa: ASSSLTGAGNTIY; v_call: TRBV27; j_call: TRBJ1-3
cdr3_aa: ASCVGQGAYEQY; v_call: TRBV6-5; j_call: TRBJ2-7
cdr3_aa: ASSPGWGVEQF; v_call: TRBV18; j_call: TRBJ2-1
cdr3_aa: ASSTMDRENTEAF; v_call: TRBV19; j_call: TRBJ1-1
cdr3_aa: ASSREASSGNTIY; v_call: TRBV4-3; j_call: TRBJ1-3
cdr3_aa: ASSPRGQGFSGNTIY; v_call: TRBV27; j_call: TRBJ1-3
cdr3_aa: ASSPNLAGASGELF; v_call: TRBV18; j_call: TRBJ2-2
cdr3_aa: ASSSHRGGNTEAF; v_call: TRBV6-1; j_call: TRBJ1-1
cdr3_aa: AWSRGQGASRDSPLH; v_call: TRBV30; j_call: TRBJ1-6
cdr3_aa: ASSPPGQSVGEQY; v_call: TRBV18; j_call: TRBJ2-7
cdr3_aa: ATGQGNTNEKLF; v_call: TRBV10-3; j_call: TRBJ1-4
cdr3_aa: SVFGTGPYEQY; v_call: TRBV29-1; j_call: TRBJ2-7
cdr3_aa: ASSSSDRGRGYT; v_call: TRBV25-1; j_call: TRBJ1-2
cdr3_aa: ASTTARTDETQY; v_call: TRBV6-6; j_call: TRBJ2-5
cdr3_aa: ASSLGLGGVSKTQY; v_call: TRBV13; j_call: TRBJ2-5
cdr3_aa: ASSYPPSYEQY; v_call: TRBV6-6; j_call: TRBJ2-7
cdr3_aa: ASSLSGQGYEQY; v_call: TRBV7-2; j_call: TRBJ2-7
cdr3_aa: ASSQGRNEQF; v_call: TRBV6-5; j_call: TRBJ2-1
cdr3_aa: ASSGRIEDWRIPNQPQH; v_call: TRBV7-2; j_call: TRBJ1-5
cdr3_aa: ASSPPISGEMIDTQY; v_call: TRBV18; j_call: TRBJ2-3
cdr3_aa: ASGLKTTDRRGEKLF; v_call: TRBV12-5; j_call: TRBJ1-4
cdr3_aa: ASSVGTSGSNGQETQY; v_call: TRBV9; j_call: TRBJ2-5
cdr3_aa: AWRGSSTEAF; v_call: TRBV30; j_call: TRBJ1-1
cdr3_aa: ASSLAGGPSNIQY; v_call: TRBV6-1; j_call: TRBJ2-4
cdr3_aa: ASSLVLAGVRELF; v_call: TRBV7-2; j_call: TRBJ2-2
cdr3_aa: ASSLGASGTGELF; v_call: TRBV28; j_call: TRBJ2-2
cdr3_aa: ASSTPLRDPRTQY; v_call: TRBV7-2; j_call: TRBJ2-5